Given below is one T cell receptor (beta chain) in context. The entry originates in a study of identical twins. TCRdb reprocessed the 5' RACE reads with MiXCR, giving one entry per CDR3 protein. Of fewer than 500,000 distinct CDR3 sequences in the sample, around 15% were seen once. The sample was also reused in another study, on yellow fever vaccine responses in identical twins.

This sequence was found in a woman aged 18-29 years in good health. The sample taken for sequencing was CD4+ T cells sorted from blood.

Written as DNA, the CDR3 is TGTGCCAGCAGTTTACCAGGGACTGACATTCAGTACTTC. Amino acid sequence: CASSLPGTDIQYF. The chain is built from TRBV28 and TRBJ2-4; the D gene is possibly TRBD2 (6 bases). CDR1 and CDR2 (germline): MDHEN, SYDVKM. Deletions cut 2 bases from V and 8 bases from J, with 10 bases between. The CDR3 has 13 residues.